This is a list of T cell receptor beta chains from one sample in a study of blood T cell repertoires in COVID-19. Profiling relied on immunoSEQ multiplex PCR, and the TCRdb table lists in-frame clones only, not all of them. The table records some 91,000 clones, 60% to 85% of them present only once. Sequenced input: peripheral blood. These receptors all come from a man between 65 and 85 years old with acute or convalescent COVID-19. Both conserved end residues are part of each CDR3. A D gene is named only where the DNA matches it firmly. A clone size is listed for some rows: how often the clone was seen (once, few, many), or a class if it is expanded.

cdr3_nt cdr3_aa d_call clone_size j_call v_call
TGTGCCAGCAGCCTTCAACAGGGATTGTCCTACGAGCAGTACTTC CASSLQQGLSYEQYF . . TRBJ2-7 TRBV11-2
TGTGCCAGCAGTCGGACAGCCTTAGATGGCTACACCTTC CASSRTALDGYTF . . TRBJ1-2 TRBV27
TGTGCCACCAGTGAACCGAGCGGGAGCGGCCAAGAGACCCAGTACTTC CATSEPSGSGQETQYF TRBD2 . TRBJ2-5 TRBV24-1
TGTGCCAGCAGCTCTACTCCTACCTACGAGCAGTACTTC CASSSTPTYEQYF . once TRBJ2-7 TRBV5-4
TGTGCCAGCAGGGGAATTGAGGGCTTAGCAACTAATGAAAAACTGTTTTTT CASRGIEGLATNEKLFF . . TRBJ1-4 TRBV28
TGTGCCAGCAGCCATCAAATAGCGGGAGGAAACAATGAGCAGTTCTTC CASSHQIAGGNNEQFF TRBD2 . TRBJ2-1 TRBV28
TGCAGTGCTAGTGGGGGCACTCCGCGGTTGGGGTACAATGAGCAGTTCTTC CSASGGTPRLGYNEQFF . . TRBJ2-1 TRBV20-1
TGTGCCAGCAGTCGAGCCGGGACAGGGGGGTCGGAGACCCAGTACTTC CASSRAGTGGSETQYF TRBD1 . TRBJ2-5 TRBV6-6
TGTGCCTGGAGAAATGTACTTGGCTACACCTTC CAWRNVLGYTF . . TRBJ1-2 TRBV30
TGTGCCAGCAGCTTGGAGAATTGGGAGCAGTTCTTC CASSLENWEQFF . . TRBJ2-1 TRBV11-2
TGCGCCAGCAGCTTGTTTCGGGGGTTAGATGAGCAGTTCTTC CASSLFRGLDEQFF . once TRBJ2-1 TRBV5-1
TGTGCCAGCAGCTTTAGACAGGGGAGTCAGACGAACACTGAAGCTTTCTTT CASSFRQGSQTNTEAFF TRBD1 . TRBJ1-1 TRBV7-9
TGTGCCACCGGTGGCAGGATCTATGGCTACACCTTC CATGGRIYGYTF . . TRBJ1-2 TRBV28
TGTGCCAGCAGCGTAGGAGGGGGTCGTCAGCCCCAGCATTTT CASSVGGGRQPQHF . . TRBJ1-5 TRBV9
TGTGCCAGCAGTGAAGGCCCCGGGACAGGGTACTATGGCTACACCTTC CASSEGPGTGYYGYTF TRBD1 . TRBJ1-2 TRBV6-4
TGTGCCAGCACTGTCCCTTTGCGTACTGAGCAGTTCTTC CASTVPLRTEQFF . few TRBJ2-1 TRBV5-5
TGTGCCAGCAGCTTAGAGGGAGCCTCCCGGCGGCTACAGTTCTTC CASSLEGASRRLQFF . . TRBJ2-1 TRBV7-2
TGTGCCACCAGTGAAGGAGACAGGGGGGCAGAGACCCAGTACTTC CATSEGDRGAETQYF TRBD1 . TRBJ2-5 TRBV24-1
TGTGCCAGCAGGGGCGGGGGCTCCAACTATGGCTACACCTTC CASRGGGSNYGYTF . . TRBJ1-2 TRBV28
TGTGCCAGCAGCGTTTCCTTAAACAGAGACTCTGGAAACACCATATATTTT CASSVSLNRDSGNTIYF . . TRBJ1-3 TRBV9
TGTGCCAGCAGTTGGACCGGGACAGGGGGCCACGAGCAGTACTTC CASSWTGTGGHEQYF TRBD1 once TRBJ2-7 TRBV27
TGTGCCAGCAGCCAGCGGACAGGGGCCCGGAACACCATATATTTT CASSQRTGARNTIYF TRBD1 few TRBJ1-3 TRBV3-1/TRBV3-2
TGTGCCAGCGCTTCGGAGGGGTACAATGAGCAGTTCTTC CASASEGYNEQFF . . TRBJ2-1 TRBV12-3/TRBV12-4
TGCGCCAGCAGCCAAGAAGGAGGGGCGAATAGCAATCAGCCCCAGCATTTT CASSQEGGANSNQPQHF . . TRBJ1-5 TRBV4-1